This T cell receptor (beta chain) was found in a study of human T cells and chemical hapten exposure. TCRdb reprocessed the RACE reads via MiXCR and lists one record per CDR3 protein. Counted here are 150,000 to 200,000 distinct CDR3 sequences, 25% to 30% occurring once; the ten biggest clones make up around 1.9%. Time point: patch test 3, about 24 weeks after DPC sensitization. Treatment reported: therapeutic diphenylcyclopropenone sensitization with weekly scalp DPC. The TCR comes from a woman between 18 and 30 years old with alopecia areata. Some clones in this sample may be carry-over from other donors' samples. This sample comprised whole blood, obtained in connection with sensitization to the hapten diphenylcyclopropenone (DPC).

CDR3 amino acids: CASSYVLARTEAFF. In nucleotides, the CDR3 is TGTGCCAGCAGTTACGTTCTAGCGAGGACTGAAGCTTTCTTT. The chain joins TRBV6-2 or TRBV6-3 to TRBJ1-1; no firm D call. Trimming took 2 bases from V and 5 from J, leaving 12 bases between them. This CDR3 is 14 amino acids long. Germline V gene lookup returns CDR1 MNHEY and CDR2 SVGEGT.